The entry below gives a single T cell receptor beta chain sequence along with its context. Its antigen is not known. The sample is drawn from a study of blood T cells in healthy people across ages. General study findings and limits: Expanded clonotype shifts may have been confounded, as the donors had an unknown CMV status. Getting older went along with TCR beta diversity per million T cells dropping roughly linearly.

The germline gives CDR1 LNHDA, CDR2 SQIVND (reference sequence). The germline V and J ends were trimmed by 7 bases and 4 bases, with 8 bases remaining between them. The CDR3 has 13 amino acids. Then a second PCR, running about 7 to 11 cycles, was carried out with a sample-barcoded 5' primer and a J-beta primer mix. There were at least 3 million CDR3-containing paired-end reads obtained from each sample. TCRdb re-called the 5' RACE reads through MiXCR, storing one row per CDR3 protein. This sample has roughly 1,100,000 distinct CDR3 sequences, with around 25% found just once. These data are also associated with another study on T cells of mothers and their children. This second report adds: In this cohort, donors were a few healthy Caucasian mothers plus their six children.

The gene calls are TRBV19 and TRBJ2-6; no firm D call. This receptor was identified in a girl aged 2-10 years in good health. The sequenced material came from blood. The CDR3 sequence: CASTPRGANVLTF. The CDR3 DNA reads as TGTGCCAGTACGCCAAGAGGGGCCAACGTCCTGACTTTC.